This T cell receptor beta chain originates from a study of blood T cell repertoires in COVID-19. Background on the study: Samples of COVID-19 (acute and convalescent) were obtained from the United States, Italy and Spain. PBMCs, B-cell-depleted T cells, or T cells were the source of the cDNA or gDNA that made up the material.

As handled by the study authors: Cell counts per sample came from amplifying reference gene primers. Data came from immunoSEQ multiplex PCR; TCRdb stores just in-frame clones and leaves some out. The DNA gave D and trimming, while V, J and clone size come from that table. The sample lists 250,000 or so clones, roughly 89% occurring once. The V and J ends lost 0 bases and 0 bases respectively, with 9 bases between them. CDR3 length: 15 amino acids. CDR1 SGHRS and CDR2 YFSETQ come from the germline V gene. Input material: peripheral blood. The sequence came from a woman aged 40 to 50 who had recovered from COVID-19. The J gene is TRBJ2-5, the V gene TRBV5-1, with D uncertain. The CDR3 DNA is TGCGCCAGCAGCTTGGGAGGTGAGCACCAAGAGACCCAGTACTTC. Translation: CASSLGGEHQETQYF.